This note documents a single T cell receptor beta chain sequence. The antigen is undetermined. The V and J ends lost 4 bases and 3 bases respectively, with 13 bases between them. This CDR3 region has 14 residues. CDR1 is MNHNS, CDR2 SASEGT, per germline. This entry is derived from a study of cytomegalovirus exposure and HLA in healthy donors. For the study at large: Genotyping showed around 80% of over 350 donors falling in the Caucasian-associated ancestry cluster. The study, taken as a whole, reports: A later examination showed that TCR association rates differed by HLA locus, with DRB1 most and HLA-C fewest. TCR beta chains associated with HLA were, in a later analysis, more clonally expanded than equally common others.

PCR primers comprised 60 Vbeta and 13 Jbeta primers. Sequenced by immunoSEQ multiplex PCR; TCRdb stores in-frame clones only, minus some. The repertoire consists of about 110,000 clones, with around 77% occurring once and the leading ten covering around 4%. The donors were healthy bone marrow donors. What was sequenced was PBMCs. The origin of this receptor is a male donor in good health and CMV-seronegative. This chain links TRBV6-1 with TRBJ2-7; TRBD2 might be the D (6 bases). This chain's CDR3 is CASSAGGTRYEQYF. As DNA, the CDR3 is TGTGCCAGCAGTGCTGGCGGGACTCGCTACGAGCAGTACTTC.